What follows are 8 T cell receptor beta chains derived from one specimen sequenced in a study of tumor-infiltrating lymphocytes in primary liver carcinoma. The researchers produced TCR beta cDNA from roughly 550 ng total RNA with a constant-region primer. Three nested multiplex PCR rounds, a slightly modified ARM-PCR, produced the libraries for TCR beta. The two initial PCR rounds, roughly 10 cycles each, used TRBV1-TRBV30 forward and C-beta reverse primers. A single record per CDR3 protein comes from TCRdb applying MiXCR to the multiplex PCR reads. The sample has about 78,000 distinct CDR3 sequences; around 75% are singletons. It was from approximately 20-30 mg of unsorted bulk tissue that RNA and DNA were co-extracted. The sequencing input was liver tumor tissue from sampling region 4. Subset in this sample: tumor region T4, right-lateral pole. The source is a woman aged 60-75 years with primary liver carcinoma and hepatitis B virus infection.

Details on this clonotype: Because the CDR3 is missing its conserved closing phenylalanine or tryptophan, this is likely a read error. This chain links TRBV29-1 with TRBJ1-2; the D gene is possibly TRBD1 (5 bases). V lost 0 bases to trimming and J lost 7 bases, with 15 bases between them. CDR3 size: 14 residues. Germline-derived CDR1 and CDR2 are SQVTM and ANQGSEA. The CDR3 coding sequence is TGCAGCGTTGAAGACCCCCGGGACCGGCTTGGCTACACCCTC. Its translation is CSVEDPRDRLGYTL.

Of note for this clonotype: A read error may account for a junction end that differs from germline. V is TRBV20-1 and J is TRBJ1-1; 10 nucleotides align to TRBD1. CDR1 is DFQATT, CDR2 SNEGSKA, per germline (reference sequence). The CDR3 loop spans 15 amino acids. CDR3: CSAPGQGLGGTEALF. CDR3 coding DNA: TGCAGTGCCCCGGGACAGGGGCTCGGCGGCACTGAAGCTTTATTT.

This clonotype turned up a few times. One base away lies a much larger clone, so this may be a sequencing read error. The chain has TRBV5-6 and TRBJ2-1; D may be TRBD1 or TRBD2 (5 bases each). Germline V gene data show CDR1 as SGHDT and CDR2 as YYEEEE. The length of the CDR3 is 12 residues. Trimming cost V 6 bases and J 10 bases, with 14 bases left between them. The CDR3 bases are TGTGCCAGCAACTATGGGACCTTGGAGCAGTTCTTC. This codes for CASNYGTLEQFF.

About this clonotype: The junction differs from germline at one of its ends, possibly a read error. This chain uses TRBV5-6 with TRBJ2-7; 7 nucleotides line up with TRBD2. The CDR3 is made up of 11 amino acids. The germline CDR1 and CDR2 sequences are SGHDT and YYEEEE. The CDR3: CACGRSYEQDF. In nucleotides, the CDR3 is TGTGCCTGCGGGAGATCCTACGAGCAGGACTTC.

Comments on this clonotype: An end of the junction differs from the germline gene, which may be a read error. The chain employs TRBV12-3 or TRBV12-4 and TRBJ1-4; 7 nucleotides match TRBD1. This CDR3 has 13 amino acids. The CDR3 protein is CASSLGQGERLVF. The CDR3 nucleotides read TGTGCCAGCAGTTTAGGACAGGGTGAAAGGCTGGTTTTT.

As for this clonotype: An end of the junction does not agree with germline; a read error may underlie this. The chain joins TRBV5-1 to TRBJ1-1; D remains ambiguous. This CDR3 is built from 13 residues. Germline V gives CDR1 SGHRS, CDR2 YFSETQ. The CDR3 nucleotides read TGCGCCAGCAGCTTGAGTGCAGCCACCGAAGCTCTCTTT. Protein: CASSLSAATEALF.

The chain employs TRBV6-5 and TRBJ1-1; a weak D match, TRBD1 (5 bases). The CDR3 has 15 residues. Trimming stripped 9 bases from V and 4 bases from J, with 21 bases between. The germline V gene encodes CDR1 MNHEY and CDR2 SVGAGI. This CDR3 is CASVYRQGVSTEAFF. In DNA form, the CDR3 reads TGTGCCAGTGTTTACAGGCAGGGTGTGAGCACTGAAGCTTTCTTT.

The rearrangement links TRBV11-2 to TRBJ1-3; the match to TRBD1 covers 9 bases. Unmatched junction bases numbered 17, after V lost 4 bases and J lost 4 bases. The CDR3 spans 19 residues. CDR1 is SGHAT, CDR2 FQNNGV, per germline. The CDR3 protein is CASSSHPDRGVYSGNTIYF. The CDR3 coding sequence is TGTGCCAGCAGCTCACACCCGGACAGGGGAGTGTACTCCGGAAACACCATATATTTT.